This T cell receptor beta chain was sequenced in a study of cytomegalovirus exposure and HLA in healthy donors. The primer mix had 60 Vbeta and 13 Jbeta primers. The data were produced by immunoSEQ multiplex PCR, yet TCRdb's version contains in-frame clones alone and is incomplete. Of about 130,000 clones listed, less than 85% are singletons. V dropped 2 bases and J dropped 3 bases, with 10 bases sitting between them. Germline V gives CDR1 LGHNT, CDR2 FRNRAP. This CDR3 has 14 residues. This rearrangement joins TRBV12-5 to TRBJ1-2; D not certain. Sequencing was carried out using PBMCs. The receptor was isolated from a young man in good health and CMV-seronegative. In DNA, the CDR3 is TGTGCTAGTGGTTTGTGGCCAGGCTACTATGGCTACACCTTC. This gives the protein CASGLWPGYYGYTF.